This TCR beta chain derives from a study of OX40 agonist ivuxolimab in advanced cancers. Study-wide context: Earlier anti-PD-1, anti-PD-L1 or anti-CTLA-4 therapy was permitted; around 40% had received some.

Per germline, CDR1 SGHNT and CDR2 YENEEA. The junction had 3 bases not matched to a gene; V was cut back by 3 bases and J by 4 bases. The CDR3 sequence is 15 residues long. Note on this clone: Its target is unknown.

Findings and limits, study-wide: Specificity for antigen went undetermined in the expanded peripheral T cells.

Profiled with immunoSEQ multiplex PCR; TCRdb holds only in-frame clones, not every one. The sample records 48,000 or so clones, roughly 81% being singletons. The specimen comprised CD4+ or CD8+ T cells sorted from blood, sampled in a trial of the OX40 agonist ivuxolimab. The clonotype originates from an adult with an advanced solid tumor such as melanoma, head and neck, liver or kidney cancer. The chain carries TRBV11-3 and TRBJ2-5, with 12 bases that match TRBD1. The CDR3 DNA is TGTGCCAGCAGCTTTTCGGGACAGGGGGCAGAGACCCAGTACTTC. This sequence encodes CASSFSGQGAETQYF. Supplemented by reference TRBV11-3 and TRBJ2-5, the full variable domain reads EAGVVQSPRYKIIEKKQPVAFWCNPISGHNTLYWYLQNLGQGPELLIRYENEEAVDDSQLPKDRFSAERLKGVDSTLKIQPAELGDSAVYLCASSFSGQGAETQYFGPGTRLLVL.